This entry concerns a single T cell receptor (beta chain). Its antigen is unknown. This record comes from a study of blood T cells in healthy people across ages. Study-level points and caveats: In these data, TCR beta diversity tracked strongly with naive T cell percentage. Naive CD4+ cell counts and diversity both ran higher in long-lived than in aged donors.

Primed by a sample-barcoded 5' primer and a J-beta primer mix, a second PCR proceeded for about 6 to 11 cycles. The authors tagged each cDNA molecule using a template-switch adaptor with 12 random nucleotides. MiXCR, applied by TCRdb to the 5' RACE reads, yields one record per CDR3 protein. There are approximately 1,000,000 distinct CDR3 sequences in the sample; approximately 38% occur only once, and around 12% lies in the top ten. The CDR3 length is 14 residues. A minimum of 6 micrograms of total RNA was extracted per sample. The gene calls are TRBV12-3 or TRBV12-4 and TRBJ2-5, with TRBD2 as a possible D gene (6 bases). The closer fit of TRBJ2-7 to the DNA end suggests the J call may be wrong. This receptor was obtained from a man aged 18 to 35 in good health. Sequenced input: blood. The CDR3 here is CASSLVSEGGEQYF. DNA for the CDR3: TGTGCCAGCAGTTTAGTTTCGGAGGGTGGCGAGCAGTACTTC.